Presented here are 25 T cell receptor beta chains from one specimen sequenced in a study of blood T cell repertoires in COVID-19. Method: immunoSEQ multiplex PCR; TCRdb's copy keeps in-frame clones and lacks some. The sample has about 120,000 clones, about four fifths seen once. Sequencing was performed on peripheral blood. These receptors were obtained from a man in his thirties or forties with COVID-19, enrolled during active disease.

This clone appeared a few times. The chain links TRBV5-6 to TRBJ1-2; weak D call: TRBD1 (5 bases). CDR1 is SGHDT and CDR2 is YYEEEE in the germline V gene. V was shortened by 4 bases and J by 2 bases, with 9 bases between the two germline ends. CDR3 size: 13 residues. The CDR3, as DNA: TGTGCCAGCAGCCTGCAGGGCAACTATGGCTACACCTTC. This encodes CASSLQGNYGYTF.

The rearrangement joins TRBV5-1 to TRBJ2-2; 10 nucleotides agree with TRBD2. Trimming cost V 3 bases and J 5 bases; bases outside gene matches: 7. CDR3 length: 16 amino acids. Per germline, CDR1 SGHRS and CDR2 YFSETQ. The CDR3 loop reads CASSYIAGGGTGELFF. CDR3 coding DNA: TGCGCCAGCAGCTATATAGCGGGAGGCGGGACCGGGGAGCTGTTTTTT.

The chain uses TRBV19 and TRBJ2-1; no definite D call. The CDR3 loop spans 15 amino acids. Germline values: CDR1 LNHDA, CDR2 SQIVND (reference sequence). V was clipped by 3 bases and J by 0 bases, with 9 bases between them. This CDR3 reads CASSISYSSYNEQFF. CDR3 in DNA: TGTGCCAGTAGTATCTCGTATAGCTCCTACAATGAGCAGTTCTTC.

This clone has only one observation. The rearrangement links TRBV18 to TRBJ2-5; possibly TRBD2 for D (6 bases). Trimming pared 3 bases from V and 0 bases from J, leaving 14 bases between. Germline V lookup: CDR1 KGHSH, CDR2 LQKENI. The CDR3 covers 16 residues. The CDR3 is CASSPVGGSYQETQYF. Here the CDR3 DNA reads TGTGCCAGCTCACCCGTCGGGGGTTCGTACCAAGAGACCCAGTACTTC.

CDR3 DNA: TGTGCCAGCAGCCGTCGAGGGACTCAGGCAGATACGCAGTATTTT. Translation gives CASSRRGTQADTQYF. The V gene is TRBV5-4, the J gene TRBJ2-3, with D maybe TRBD2 (6 bases). The CDR3 extends over 15 amino acids. Trimming shortened V by 4 bases and J by 4 bases, and 16 bases separated the two germline ends. Looked up from germline, CDR1 is SGHNT and CDR2 is YYREEE (reference sequence).

This sequence joins TRBV19 and TRBJ1-5; 8 positions agree with TRBD1. The junction had 13 bases not matched to a gene; V was cut back by 6 bases and J by 0 bases. Germline V lookup: CDR1 LNHDA, CDR2 SQIVND (reference sequence). The CDR3 spans 18 residues. The CDR3 sequence: CASSPDRVGTYSNQPQHF. The CDR3 region has the DNA TGTGCCAGTAGCCCGGACAGGGTGGGAACTTATAGCAATCAGCCCCAGCATTTT.

This clone showed up just a few times. The V and J genes are TRBV19 and TRBJ1-2; TRBD1 aligns across 9 bases. Germline CDR1 LNHDA, CDR2 SQIVND (reference sequence). With 7 bases clipped from V and 8 bases from J, the junction kept 2 bases outside the gene matches. The CDR3 is 11 residues long. The CDR3 sequence is CASNTGGGYTF. The DNA of the CDR3 is TGTGCCAGTAACACAGGGGGCGGCTACACCTTC.

The chain links TRBV30 to TRBJ2-5, with 7 bases that match TRBD1. The length of the CDR3 is 14 residues. Germline-derived CDR1 and CDR2 are GTSNPN and SVGIG (reference sequence). The V segment lost 0 bases and the J segment 1 base; nucleotides outside the gene matches: 2. CDR3 loop: CAWSVQGIQETQYF. DNA of the CDR3: TGTGCCTGGAGTGTACAGGGGATCCAAGAGACCCAGTACTTC. Using reference TRBV30 and TRBJ2-5 for the parts outside the CDR3, the full variable domain is SQTIHQWPATLVQPVGSPLSLECTVEGTSNPNLYWYRQAAGRGLQLLFYSVGIGQISSEVPQNLSASRPQDRQFILSSKKLLLSDSGFYLCAWSVQGIQETQYFGPGTRLLVL.

This rearrangement joins TRBV7-2 to TRBJ2-3; D remains ambiguous. The CDR3 has 12 amino acids. The germline V gene has CDR1 SGHTA and CDR2 FQGNSA. V lost 2 bases to trimming and J lost 6 bases, with 6 bases between them. The CDR3 sequence: CASSLRVDTQYF. The CDR3, as DNA: TGTGCCAGCAGCTTACGTGTTGATACGCAGTATTTT.

The rearrangement uses TRBV11-2 and TRBJ2-1, with 11 bases fitting TRBD1. Per the germline V gene, CDR1 is SGHAT and CDR2 is FQNNGV. The CDR3 loop spans 14 amino acids. V was clipped by 1 base and J by 8 bases; unmatched bases: 1. The CDR3 sequence is CASSLGTGGDEQFF. As DNA, the CDR3 is TGTGCCAGCAGCTTAGGGACAGGGGGCGATGAGCAGTTCTTC.

The chain employs TRBV30 and TRBJ1-4; possibly TRBD1 for D (5 bases). The length of the CDR3 is 15 residues. Germline V gene sequence: CDR1 GTSNPN, CDR2 SVGIG (reference sequence). V shed 2 bases and J shed 8 bases, with 18 bases lying between them. The DNA for the CDR3 is TGTGCCTGGAGTCTCCCCCGGGGCCGGGAGGAAAAACTGTTTTTT. Translated: CAWSLPRGREEKLFF.

CDR3 coding DNA: TGTGCCAGCAGCCCAACAGGAACGTCAGATACGCAGTATTTT. Protein product: CASSPTGTSDTQYF. V gene TRBV7-9 combines with J gene TRBJ2-3, with a possible D match to TRBD1 (5 bases). With 5 bases removed from V and 4 bases from J, the gap between germline ends came to 13 bases. The CDR3 contains 14 residues. Looked up from germline, CDR1 is SEHNR and CDR2 is FQNEAQ (reference sequence).

CDR3 sequence (DNA): TGTGCCAGTAGTAGGGGGCAGGGGGTGCCCTTTAGCACAGATACGCAGTATTTT. Translating it yields CASSRGQGVPFSTDTQYF. This sequence joins TRBV19 and TRBJ2-3, with 7 positions matching TRBD1. The CDR3 loop spans 18 amino acids. Germline V gene lookup returns CDR1 LNHDA and CDR2 SQIVND (reference sequence). The trim removed 4 bases at V and 0 bases at J, leaving 13 bases unmatched.

The rearrangement links TRBV19 to TRBJ1-6; a weak D match, TRBD1 (6 bases). Per germline, CDR1 LNHDA and CDR2 SQIVND (reference sequence). The V end lost 3 bases, the J end lost 9 bases, and 18 bases lay between the germline ends. The CDR3 covers 16 residues. This CDR3 is CASSMVNTGSGSPLHF. CDR3 sequence (DNA): TGTGCCAGTAGTATGGTCAACACAGGGTCAGGTTCACCCCTCCACTTT.

Ten or more counts support this clone. The V gene is TRBV11-2, the J gene TRBJ2-5, with D possibly matching TRBD1 (6 bases). V lost 3 bases and J 6 bases, leaving 14 bases between the germline ends. Germline V lookup: CDR1 SGHAT, CDR2 FQNNGV. The CDR3 spans 14 residues. The CDR3 DNA sequence: TGTGCCAGCAGCTTTCGCACAGGGACACAGACCCAGTACTTC. Protein: CASSFRTGTQTQYF.

The V and J genes are TRBV19 and TRBJ2-3; 10 positions match TRBD1. Germline V gene lookup returns CDR1 LNHDA and CDR2 SQIVND (reference sequence). The CDR3 totals 17 residues. The V and J ends lost 4 bases and 1 base, in that order; junction bases with no gene match: 8. CDR3: CASSTRDRGGGTDTQYF. CDR3 sequence (DNA): TGTGCCAGTAGTACGAGGGACAGGGGCGGAGGCACAGATACGCAGTATTTT.

The J gene is TRBJ2-3, the V gene TRBV11-2, with TRBD2 matching over 9 bases. The CDR3 has 15 residues. Trimming at V came to 6 bases and at J to 11 bases, leaving 15 bases not matched to a gene. CDR1 and CDR2 (germline): SGHAT, FQNNGV. The DNA of the CDR3 is TGTGCCAGCAGACGACTAGCGGAACGTGTCCGAGAGCAGTATTTT. It translates to CASRRLAERVREQYF.

The V call is TRBV19, the J call TRBJ1-5; no firm D call. CDR1 LNHDA and CDR2 SQIVND come from the germline V gene (reference sequence). This CDR3 is built from 14 residues. Trimming shortened V by 4 bases and J by 3 bases, and 10 bases separated the two germline ends. The CDR3 bases are TGTGCCAGTAGTAATGGCAGATACAATCAGCCCCAGCATTTT. This encodes CASSNGRYNQPQHF. The whole variable domain, remainder taken from reference TRBV19 and TRBJ1-5, is DGGITQSPKYLFRKEGQNVTLSCEQNLNHDAMYWYRQDPGQGLRLIYYSQIVNDFQKGDIAEGYSVSREKKESFPLTVTSAQKNPTAFYLCASSNGRYNQPQHFGDGTRLSIL.

In DNA, the CDR3 is TGTGCCAGCAGTTACTCGCTGATAGACTTCACCGGGGAGCTGTTTTTT. It translates to CASSYSLIDFTGELFF. The chain carries TRBV6-5 and TRBJ2-2, with D unresolved. Trimming shortened V by 0 bases and J by 4 bases, and 12 bases separated the two germline ends. CDR1 and CDR2 (germline): MNHEY, SVGAGI. The CDR3 loop spans 16 amino acids.

The chain joins TRBV19 to TRBJ1-1; 9 bases map to TRBD1. This CDR3 region has 18 residues. With V trimmed by 5 bases and J by 0 bases, 13 bases remained unmatched. The germline gives CDR1 LNHDA, CDR2 SQIVND (reference sequence). In DNA, the CDR3 is TGTGCCAGTAGTCCTGGACAGGGGAGGGATTCCATGAACACTGAAGCTTTCTTT. Protein sequence: CASSPGQGRDSMNTEAFF. Together with reference TRBV19 and TRBJ1-1, the CDR3 gives the full variable domain: DGGITQSPKYLFRKEGQNVTLSCEQNLNHDAMYWYRQDPGQGLRLIYYSQIVNDFQKGDIAEGYSVSREKKESFPLTVTSAQKNPTAFYLCASSPGQGRDSMNTEAFFGQGTRLTVV.

V usage is TRBV5-1 and J usage is TRBJ2-7, with D possibly being TRBD1 (6 bases). This CDR3 comprises 13 residues. Trimming removed 5 bases from V and 6 bases from J, with 15 bases in between. Germline V gives CDR1 SGHRS, CDR2 YFSETQ. The CDR3 region has the DNA TGCGCCAGCAGACGCTCCGGGACATCCGAGCAGTACTTC. It codes for CASRRSGTSEQYF.

The chain employs TRBV11-2 and TRBJ2-6; D is unclear. The V end was cut by 2 bases, the J end by 8 bases, with 13 bases between. The CDR3 runs 15 residues. Germline V gene data show CDR1 as SGHAT and CDR2 as FQNNGV. DNA for the CDR3: TGTGCCAGCAGCTTATTGACTCTCACGACCAACGTCCTGACTTTC. This codes for CASSLLTLTTNVLTF.

This clone was seen just once. The chain couples TRBV4-2 to TRBJ2-7; the D gene is possibly TRBD1 (6 bases). This CDR3 comprises 14 residues. The V gene lost 5 bases and the J gene lost 4 bases, with 15 bases spanning the gap. Germline CDR1 is LGHNA and CDR2 is YNFKEQ. The CDR3 here is CASSSPGQFYEQYF. DNA for the CDR3: TGTGCCAGCAGCTCTCCGGGACAATTTTACGAGCAGTACTTC.

The genes are TRBV20-1 and TRBJ2-7, with TRBD2 matching over 7 bases. Germline CDR1 and CDR2: DFQATT and SNEGSKA (reference sequence). V lost 3 bases, J lost 6 bases, and 11 bases stayed unmatched. The CDR3 loop spans 14 amino acids. CDR3 nucleotide sequence: TGCAGTGCTAGTCGGGGGGACGCACTGAGCGAGCAGTACTTC. Translating it yields CSASRGDALSEQYF.

The V call is TRBV5-6, the J call TRBJ1-6; D is possibly TRBD1 (6 bases). In germline, CDR1 is SGHDT, CDR2 YYEEEE. This CDR3 has 16 residues. Trimming took off 4 bases at V and 0 bases at J, with 11 bases between the two ends. The CDR3 DNA sequence: TGTGCCAGCAGCCAACGAGGGGGCTCCTATAATTCACCCCTCCACTTT. Translation gives CASSQRGGSYNSPLHF.